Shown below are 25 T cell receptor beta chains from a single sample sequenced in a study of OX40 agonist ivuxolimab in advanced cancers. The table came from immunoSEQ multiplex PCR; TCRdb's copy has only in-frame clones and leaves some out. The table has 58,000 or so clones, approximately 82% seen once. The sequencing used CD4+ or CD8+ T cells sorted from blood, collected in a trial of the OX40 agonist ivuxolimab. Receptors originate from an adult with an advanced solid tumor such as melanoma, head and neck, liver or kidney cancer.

CDR3 sequence (DNA): TGTGCCAGCAGTTCCGGGACAGGCAATCAGCCCCAGCATTTT. This gives the protein CASSSGTGNQPQHF. The rearrangement links TRBV28 to TRBJ1-5; 7 bases match TRBD1. CDR1 and CDR2 (germline): MDHEN, SYDVKM. CDR3 size: 14 residues. The V and J ends lost 4 bases and 2 bases, in that order; junction bases with no gene match: 2.

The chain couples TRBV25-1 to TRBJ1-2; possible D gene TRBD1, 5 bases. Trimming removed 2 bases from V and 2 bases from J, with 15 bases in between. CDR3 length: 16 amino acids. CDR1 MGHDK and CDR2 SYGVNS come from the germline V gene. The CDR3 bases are TGTGCCAGCAGTGAAGGGGGGGAAGTGGCCAACTATGGCTACACCTTC. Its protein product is CASSEGGEVANYGYTF.

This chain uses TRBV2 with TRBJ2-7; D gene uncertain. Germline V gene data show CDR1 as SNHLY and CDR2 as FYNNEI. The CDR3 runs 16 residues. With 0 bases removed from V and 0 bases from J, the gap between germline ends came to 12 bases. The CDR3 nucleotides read TGTGCCAGCAGTGAAGCGACTCAACACCTCTCCTACGAGCAGTACTTC. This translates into CASSEATQHLSYEQYF.

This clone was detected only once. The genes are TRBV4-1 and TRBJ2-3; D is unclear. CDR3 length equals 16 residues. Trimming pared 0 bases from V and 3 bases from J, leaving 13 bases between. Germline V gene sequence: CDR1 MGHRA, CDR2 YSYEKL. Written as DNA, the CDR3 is TGCGCCAGCAGCCAAGATTCAGGCAGGCGGACAGATACGCAGTATTTT. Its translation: CASSQDSGRRTDTQYF.

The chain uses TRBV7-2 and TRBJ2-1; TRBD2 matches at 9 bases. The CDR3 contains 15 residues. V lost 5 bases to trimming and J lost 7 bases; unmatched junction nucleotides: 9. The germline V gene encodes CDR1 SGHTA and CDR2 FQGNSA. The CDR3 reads CASSISGGEGNEQFF. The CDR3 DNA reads TGTGCCAGCAGCATTAGCGGGGGAGAGGGAAATGAGCAGTTCTTC.

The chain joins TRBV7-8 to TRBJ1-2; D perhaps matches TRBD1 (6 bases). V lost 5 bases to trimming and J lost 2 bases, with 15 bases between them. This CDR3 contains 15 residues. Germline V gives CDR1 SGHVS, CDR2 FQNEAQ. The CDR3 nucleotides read TGTGCCAGCAGCCCATACAGGGCACCCAACTATGGCTACACCTTC. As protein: CASSPYRAPNYGYTF.

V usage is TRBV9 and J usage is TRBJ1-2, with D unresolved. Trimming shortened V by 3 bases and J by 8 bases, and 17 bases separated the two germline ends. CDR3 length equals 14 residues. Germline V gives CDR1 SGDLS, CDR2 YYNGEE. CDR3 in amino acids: CASSEGAGIGGYTF. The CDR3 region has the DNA TGTGCCAGCAGCGAAGGAGCGGGGATTGGGGGCTACACCTTC. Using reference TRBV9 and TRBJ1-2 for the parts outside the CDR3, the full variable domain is DSGVTQTPKHLITATGQRVTLRCSPRSGDLSVYWYQQSLDQGLQFLIQYYNGEERAKGNILERFSAQQFPDLHSELNLSSLELGDSALYFCASSEGAGIGGYTFGSGTRLTVV.

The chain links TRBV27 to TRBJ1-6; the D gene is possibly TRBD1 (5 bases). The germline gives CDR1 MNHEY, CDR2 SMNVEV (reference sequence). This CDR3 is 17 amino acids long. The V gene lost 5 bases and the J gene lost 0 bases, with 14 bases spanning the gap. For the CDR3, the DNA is TGTGCCAGCAGTCCCCCGGGGGTGAGCTCCTATAATTCACCCCTCCACTTT. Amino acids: CASSPPGVSSYNSPLHF.

Here the CDR3 DNA reads TGTGCCAGCAGCCTTGGGGCGGTTCGGGATAATTCACCCCTCCACTTT. Translation: CASSLGAVRDNSPLHF. V gene TRBV4-2 combines with J gene TRBJ1-6; a possible D gene is TRBD1 (5 bases). The CDR3 totals 16 residues. V was clipped by 4 bases and J by 5 bases, with 15 bases between them. CDR1 and CDR2 (germline): LGHNA, YNFKEQ.

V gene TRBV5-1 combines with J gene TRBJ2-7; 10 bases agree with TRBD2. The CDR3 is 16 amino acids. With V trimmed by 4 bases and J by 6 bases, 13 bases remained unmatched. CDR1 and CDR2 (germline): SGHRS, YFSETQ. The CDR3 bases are TGCGCCAGCAGCACCCAGGGGGGAGCGGGGGGGCGCGAGCAGTACTTC. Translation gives CASSTQGGAGGREQYF.

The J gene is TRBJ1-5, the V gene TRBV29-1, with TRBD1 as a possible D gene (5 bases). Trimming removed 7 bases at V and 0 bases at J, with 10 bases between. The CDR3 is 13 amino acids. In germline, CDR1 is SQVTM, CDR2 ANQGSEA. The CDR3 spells CSAQGSSNQPQHF. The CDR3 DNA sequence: TGCAGCGCTCAGGGAAGTAGCAATCAGCCCCAGCATTTT.

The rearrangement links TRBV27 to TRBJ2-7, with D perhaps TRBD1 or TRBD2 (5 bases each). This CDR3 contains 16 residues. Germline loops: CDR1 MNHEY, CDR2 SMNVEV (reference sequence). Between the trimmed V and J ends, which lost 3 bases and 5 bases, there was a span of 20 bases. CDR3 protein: CASSFRDPAGDDEQYF. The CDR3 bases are TGTGCCAGCAGTTTTCGGGACCCAGCAGGAGACGACGAGCAGTACTTC.

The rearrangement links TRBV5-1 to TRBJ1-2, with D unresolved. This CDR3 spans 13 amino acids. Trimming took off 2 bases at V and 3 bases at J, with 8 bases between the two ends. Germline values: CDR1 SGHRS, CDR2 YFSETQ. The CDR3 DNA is TGCGCCAGCAGCTTTAACGAGGACTATGGCTACACCTTC. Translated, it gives CASSFNEDYGYTF.

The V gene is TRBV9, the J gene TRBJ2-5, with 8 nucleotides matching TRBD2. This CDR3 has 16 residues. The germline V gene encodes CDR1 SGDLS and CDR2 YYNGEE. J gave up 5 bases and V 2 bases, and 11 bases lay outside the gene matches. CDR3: CASSVNSGVTRETQYF. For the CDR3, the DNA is TGTGCCAGCAGCGTGAATAGCGGGGTAACGAGGGAGACCCAGTACTTC.

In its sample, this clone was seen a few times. The DNA of the CDR3 is TGTGCCAGCACGGGCAGCAATAGCAATCAGCCCCAGCATTTT. Its protein product is CASTGSNSNQPQHF. The chain employs TRBV5-6 and TRBJ1-5; D remains ambiguous. The germline V and J ends were trimmed by 6 bases and 0 bases, with 10 bases remaining between them. Germline V CDR1 and CDR2: SGHDT, YYEEEE. The CDR3 runs 14 residues.

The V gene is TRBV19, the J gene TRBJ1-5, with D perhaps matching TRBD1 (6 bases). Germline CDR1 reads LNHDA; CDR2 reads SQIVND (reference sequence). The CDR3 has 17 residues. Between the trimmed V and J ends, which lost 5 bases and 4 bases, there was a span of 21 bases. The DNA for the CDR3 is TGTGCCAGTAGTGGGACGGGGGGCGGGAAGCGAAATCAGCCCCAGCATTTT. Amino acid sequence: CASSGTGGGKRNQPQHF.

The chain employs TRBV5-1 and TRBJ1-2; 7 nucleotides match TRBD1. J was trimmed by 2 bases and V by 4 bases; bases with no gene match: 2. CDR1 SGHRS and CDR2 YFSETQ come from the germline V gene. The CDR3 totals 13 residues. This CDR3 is CASSGTENYGYTF. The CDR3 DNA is TGCGCCAGCAGCGGGACAGAGAACTATGGCTACACCTTC.

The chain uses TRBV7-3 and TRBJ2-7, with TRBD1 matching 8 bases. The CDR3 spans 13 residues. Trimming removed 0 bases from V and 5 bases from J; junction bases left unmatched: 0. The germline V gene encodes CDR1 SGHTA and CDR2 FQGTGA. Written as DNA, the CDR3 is TGTGCCAGCAGCTTAACGGACAGGGACGAGCAGTACTTC. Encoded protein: CASSLTDRDEQYF. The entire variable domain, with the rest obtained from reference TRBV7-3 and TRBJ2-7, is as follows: GAGVSQTPSNKVTEKGKYVELRCDPISGHTALYWYRQSLGQGPEFLIYFQGTGAADDSGLPNDRFFAVRPEGSVSTLKIQRTERGDSAVYLCASSLTDRDEQYFGPGTRLTVT.

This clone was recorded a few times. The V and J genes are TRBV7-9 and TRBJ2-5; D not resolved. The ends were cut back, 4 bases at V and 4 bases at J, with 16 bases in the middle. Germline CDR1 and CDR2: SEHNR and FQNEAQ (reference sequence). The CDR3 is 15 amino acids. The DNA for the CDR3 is TGTGCCAGCAGCTCTGGGCCGCGTTCCTCAGAGACCCAGTACTTC. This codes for CASSSGPRSSETQYF. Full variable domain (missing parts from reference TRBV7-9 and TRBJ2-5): DTGVSQNPRHKITKRGQNVTFRCDPISEHNRLYWYRQTLGQGPEFLTYFQNEAQLEKSRLLSDRFSAERPKGSFSTLEIQRTEQGDSAMYLCASSSGPRSSETQYFGPGTRLLVL.

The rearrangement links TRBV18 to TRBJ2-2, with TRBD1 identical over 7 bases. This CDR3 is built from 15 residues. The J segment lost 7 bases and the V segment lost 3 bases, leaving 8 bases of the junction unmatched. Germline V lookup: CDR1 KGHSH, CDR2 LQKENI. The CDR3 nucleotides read TGTGCCAGCTCACCGTCGACAGGGAGTGACGGGGAGCTGTTTTTT. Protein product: CASSPSTGSDGELFF.

CDR3 bases: TGTGCCAGCAGGGGGGCGACAGCGGGGCAGCCCCAGCATTTT. This encodes CASRGATAGQPQHF. The rearrangement links TRBV7-8 to TRBJ1-5; D might be TRBD1 (6 bases). This CDR3 region has 14 residues. Per germline, CDR1 SGHVS and CDR2 FQNEAQ. V lost 6 bases and J 7 bases, leaving 16 bases between the germline ends.

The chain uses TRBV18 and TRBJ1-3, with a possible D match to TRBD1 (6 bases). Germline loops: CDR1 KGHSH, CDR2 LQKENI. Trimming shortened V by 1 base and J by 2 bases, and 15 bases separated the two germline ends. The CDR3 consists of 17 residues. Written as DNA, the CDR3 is TGTGCCAGCTCACCACTTTCGACAGGCGGAGCTGGAAACACCATATATTTT. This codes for CASSPLSTGGAGNTIYF. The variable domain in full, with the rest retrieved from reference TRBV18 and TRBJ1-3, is NAGVMQNPRHLVRRRGQEARLRCSPMKGHSHVYWYRQLPEEGLKFMVYLQKENIIDESGMPKERFSAEFPKEGPSILRIQQVVRGDSAAYFCASSPLSTGGAGNTIYFGEGSWLTVV.

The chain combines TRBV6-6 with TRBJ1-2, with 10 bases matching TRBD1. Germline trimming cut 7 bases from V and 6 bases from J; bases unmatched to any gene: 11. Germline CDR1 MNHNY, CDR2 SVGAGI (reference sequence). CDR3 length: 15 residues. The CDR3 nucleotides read TGTGCCAGCAACCGACCGACAGGGGGCGCGGATGGCTACACCTTC. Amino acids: CASNRPTGGADGYTF.

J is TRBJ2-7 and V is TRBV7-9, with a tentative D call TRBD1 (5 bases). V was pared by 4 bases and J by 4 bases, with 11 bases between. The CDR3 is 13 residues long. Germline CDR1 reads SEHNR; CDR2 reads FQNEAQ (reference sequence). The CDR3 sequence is CASSYRQTYEQYF. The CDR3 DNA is TGTGCCAGCAGCTACAGACAGACTTACGAGCAGTACTTC. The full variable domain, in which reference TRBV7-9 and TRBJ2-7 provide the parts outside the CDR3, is DTGVSQNPRHKITKRGQNVTFRCDPISEHNRLYWYRQTLGQGPEFLTYFQNEAQLEKSRLLSDRFSAERPKGSFSTLEIQRTEQGDSAMYLCASSYRQTYEQYFGPGTRLTVT.

The CDR3 nucleotides are TGCAGCGCTGGGGAGGGGGCGCCTGGGGATACGCAGTATTTT. Protein product: CSAGEGAPGDTQYF. The chain combines TRBV29-1 with TRBJ2-3, with D possibly called TRBD1 or TRBD2 (7 bases each). V shed 7 bases and J shed 6 bases, with 20 bases lying between them. The germline gives CDR1 SQVTM, CDR2 ANQGSEA. This CDR3 has 14 amino acids.